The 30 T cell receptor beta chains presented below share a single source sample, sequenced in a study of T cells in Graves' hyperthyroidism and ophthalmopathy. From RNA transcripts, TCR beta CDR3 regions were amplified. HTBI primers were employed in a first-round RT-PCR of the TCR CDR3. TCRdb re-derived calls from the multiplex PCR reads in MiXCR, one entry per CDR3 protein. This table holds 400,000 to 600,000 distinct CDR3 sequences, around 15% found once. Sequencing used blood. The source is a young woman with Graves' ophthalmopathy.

The CDR3 nucleotides are TGTGCCAGCAGTTTAGGGGTTAGCGGGAGGGCCCCAGGGGAGCAGTTCTTC. Residues: CASSLGVSGRAPGEQFF. The genes are TRBV28 and TRBJ2-1, with TRBD2 identical over 11 bases. This CDR3 contains 17 residues. The V and J ends lost 2 bases and 10 bases, in that order; junction bases with no gene match: 13. Per germline, CDR1 MDHEN and CDR2 SYDVKM.

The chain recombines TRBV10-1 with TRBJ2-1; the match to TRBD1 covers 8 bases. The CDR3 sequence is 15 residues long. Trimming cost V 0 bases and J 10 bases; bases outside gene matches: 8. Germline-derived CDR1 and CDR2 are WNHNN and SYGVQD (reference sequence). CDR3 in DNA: TGCGCCAGCAGTGAGTCTCGGACAGGGTCCCTCGAGCAGTTCTTC. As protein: CASSESRTGSLEQFF.

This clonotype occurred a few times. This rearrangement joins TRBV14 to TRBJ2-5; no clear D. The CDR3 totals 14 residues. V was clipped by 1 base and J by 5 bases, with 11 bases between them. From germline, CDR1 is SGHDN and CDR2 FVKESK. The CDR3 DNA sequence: TGTGCCAGCAGCCAAGGGCAGGCATCTGAGACCCAGTACTTC. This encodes CASSQGQASETQYF.

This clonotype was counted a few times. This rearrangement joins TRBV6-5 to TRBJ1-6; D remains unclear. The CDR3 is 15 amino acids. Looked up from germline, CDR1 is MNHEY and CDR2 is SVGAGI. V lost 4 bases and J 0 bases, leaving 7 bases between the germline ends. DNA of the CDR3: TGTGCCAGCAGTTCGATGGGCTCCTATAATTCACCCCTCCACTTT. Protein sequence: CASSSMGSYNSPLHF.

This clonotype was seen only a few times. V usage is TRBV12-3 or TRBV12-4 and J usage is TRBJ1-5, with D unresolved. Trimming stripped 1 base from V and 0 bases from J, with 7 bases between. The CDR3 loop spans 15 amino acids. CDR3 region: CASSLGDHSNQPQHF. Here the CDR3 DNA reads TGTGCCAGCAGTTTAGGCGACCATAGCAATCAGCCCCAGCATTTT.

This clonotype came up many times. CDR3 sequence (DNA): TGTGCCAGCAGCTTACGTGAGGCAAACACTGAAGCTTTCTTT. It specifies CASSLREANTEAFF. The chain is built from TRBV7-2 and TRBJ1-1, with unresolved D. The CDR3 consists of 14 residues. The germline CDR1 and CDR2 sequences are SGHTA and FQGNSA. Trimming stripped 2 bases from V and 2 bases from J, with 9 bases between.

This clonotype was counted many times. CDR3 sequence (DNA): TGTGCCAGCAGCTTAGTTTTTGGGGGTTCCTACGAGCAGTACTTC. Protein: CASSLVFGGSYEQYF. The genes are TRBV7-2 and TRBJ2-7; D is perhaps TRBD1 or TRBD2 (5 bases each). Trimming stripped 1 base from V and 1 base from J, with 11 bases between. The CDR3 has 15 amino acids. Germline CDR1 and CDR2: SGHTA and FQGNSA. The entire variable domain, with the rest obtained from reference TRBV7-2 and TRBJ2-7, is as follows: GAGVSQSPSNKVTEKGKDVELRCDPISGHTALYWYRQSLGQGLEFLIYFQGNSAPDKSGLPSDRFSAERTGGSVSTLTIQRTQQEDSAVYLCASSLVFGGSYEQYFGPGTRLTVT.

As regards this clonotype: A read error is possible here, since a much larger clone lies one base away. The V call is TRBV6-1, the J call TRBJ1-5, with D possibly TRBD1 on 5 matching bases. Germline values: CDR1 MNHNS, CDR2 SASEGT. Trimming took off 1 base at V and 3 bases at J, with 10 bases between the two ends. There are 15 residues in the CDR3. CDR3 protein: CASSEDGGTNQPQHF. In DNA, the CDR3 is TGTGCCAGCAGTGAAGATGGAGGGACCAATCAGCCCCAGCATTTT.

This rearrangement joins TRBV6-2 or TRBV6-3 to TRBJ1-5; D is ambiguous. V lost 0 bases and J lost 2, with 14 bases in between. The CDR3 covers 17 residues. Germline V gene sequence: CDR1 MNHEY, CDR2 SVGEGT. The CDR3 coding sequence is TGTGCCAGCAGTTACTCGACTGGGTGGGGAGGCAATCAGCCCCAGCATTTT. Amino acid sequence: CASSYSTGWGGNQPQHF.

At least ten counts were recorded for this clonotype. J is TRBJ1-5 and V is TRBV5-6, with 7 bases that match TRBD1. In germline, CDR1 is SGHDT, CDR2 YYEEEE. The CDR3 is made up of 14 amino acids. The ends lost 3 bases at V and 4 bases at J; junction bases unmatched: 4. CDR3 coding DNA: TGTGCCAGCAGCTGGACGGGACAGAATCAGCCCCAGCATTTT. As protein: CASSWTGQNQPQHF.

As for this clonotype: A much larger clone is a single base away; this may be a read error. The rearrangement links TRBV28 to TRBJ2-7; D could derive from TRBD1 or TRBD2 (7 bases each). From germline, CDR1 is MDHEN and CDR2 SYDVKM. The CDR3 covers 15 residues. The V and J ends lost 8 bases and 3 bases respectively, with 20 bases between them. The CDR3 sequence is CASEGTVGGGYEQYF. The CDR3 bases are TGTGCCAGCGAAGGGACAGTGGGAGGGGGCTACGAGCAGTACTTC.

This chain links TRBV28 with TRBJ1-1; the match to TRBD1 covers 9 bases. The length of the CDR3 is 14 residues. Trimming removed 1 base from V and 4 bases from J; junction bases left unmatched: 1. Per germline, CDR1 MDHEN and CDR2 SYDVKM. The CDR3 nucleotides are TGTGCCAGCAGTTTATTGACAGGGGGCACTGAAGCTTTCTTT. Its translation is CASSLLTGGTEAFF.

This CDR3 is CASSPPQHTEAFF. For the CDR3, the DNA is TGTGCCAGCTCACCACCGCAGCACACTGAAGCTTTCTTT. The genes are TRBV18 and TRBJ1-1, with D uncertain. V was pared by 0 bases and J by 3 bases, with 5 bases between. The germline V gene encodes CDR1 KGHSH and CDR2 LQKENI. The CDR3 totals 13 residues.

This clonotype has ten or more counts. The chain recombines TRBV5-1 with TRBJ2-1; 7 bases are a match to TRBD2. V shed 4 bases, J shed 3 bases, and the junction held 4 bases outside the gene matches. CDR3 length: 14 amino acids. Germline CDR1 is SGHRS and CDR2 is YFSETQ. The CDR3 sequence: CASSLAAYYNEQFF. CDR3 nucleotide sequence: TGCGCCAGCAGCCTAGCGGCCTACTACAATGAGCAGTTCTTC. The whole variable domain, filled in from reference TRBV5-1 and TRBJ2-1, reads KAGVTQTPRYLIKTRGQQVTLSCSPISGHRSVSWYQQTPGQGLQFLFEYFSETQRNKGNFPGRFSGRQFSNSRSEMNVSTLELGDSALYLCASSLAAYYNEQFFGPGTRLTVL.

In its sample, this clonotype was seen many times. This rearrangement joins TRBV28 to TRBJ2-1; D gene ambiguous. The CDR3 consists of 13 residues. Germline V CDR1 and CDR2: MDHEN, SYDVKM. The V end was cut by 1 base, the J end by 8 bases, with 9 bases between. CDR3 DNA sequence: TGTGCCAGCAGTTTATACGGCTTCGATGAGCAGTTCTTC. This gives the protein CASSLYGFDEQFF. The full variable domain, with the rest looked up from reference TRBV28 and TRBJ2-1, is DVKVTQSSRYLVKRTGEKVFLECVQDMDHENMFWYRQDPGLGLRLIYFSYDVKMKEKGDIPEGYSVSREKKERFSLILESASTNQTSMYLCASSLYGFDEQFFGPGTRLTVL.

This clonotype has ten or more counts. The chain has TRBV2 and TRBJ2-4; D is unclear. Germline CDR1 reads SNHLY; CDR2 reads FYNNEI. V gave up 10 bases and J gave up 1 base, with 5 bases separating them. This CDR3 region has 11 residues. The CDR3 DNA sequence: TGTGCCACGGTCGCCAAAAACATTCAGTACTTC. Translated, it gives CATVAKNIQYF.

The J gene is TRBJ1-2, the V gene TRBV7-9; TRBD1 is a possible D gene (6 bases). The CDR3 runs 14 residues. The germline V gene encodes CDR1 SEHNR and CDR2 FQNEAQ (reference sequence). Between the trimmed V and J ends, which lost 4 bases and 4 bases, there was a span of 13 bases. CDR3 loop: CASSSSGASYGYTF. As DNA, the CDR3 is TGTGCCAGCAGCTCGTCAGGGGCTTCCTATGGCTACACCTTC.

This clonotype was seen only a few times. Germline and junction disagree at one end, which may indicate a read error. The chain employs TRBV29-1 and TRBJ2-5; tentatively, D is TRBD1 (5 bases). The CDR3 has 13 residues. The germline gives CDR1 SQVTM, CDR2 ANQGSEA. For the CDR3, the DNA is TGCAGCGTTGACGACAGCCACCAAGAGGCCCAGTACTTC. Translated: CSVDDSHQEAQYF.

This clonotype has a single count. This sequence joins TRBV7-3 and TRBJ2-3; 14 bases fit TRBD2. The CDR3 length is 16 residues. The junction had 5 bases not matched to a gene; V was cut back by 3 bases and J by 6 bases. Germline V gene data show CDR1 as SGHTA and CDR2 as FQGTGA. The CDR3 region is CASSFGTSGRGDTQYF. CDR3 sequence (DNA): TGTGCCAGCAGCTTCGGGACTAGCGGGAGAGGGGATACGCAGTATTTT.

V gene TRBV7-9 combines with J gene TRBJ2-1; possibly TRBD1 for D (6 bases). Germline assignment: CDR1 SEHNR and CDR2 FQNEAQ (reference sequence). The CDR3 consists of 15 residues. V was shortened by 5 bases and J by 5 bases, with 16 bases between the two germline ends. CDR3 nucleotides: TGTGCCAGCAGCGTCCGGGGCAGGGGAGACAATGAGCAGTTCTTC. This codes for CASSVRGRGDNEQFF.

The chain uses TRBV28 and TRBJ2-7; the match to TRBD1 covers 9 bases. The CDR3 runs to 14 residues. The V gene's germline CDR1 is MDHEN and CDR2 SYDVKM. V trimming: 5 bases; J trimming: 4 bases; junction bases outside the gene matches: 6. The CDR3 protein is CASSHGTGWYEQYF. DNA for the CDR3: TGTGCCAGCAGTCACGGGACAGGGTGGTACGAGCAGTACTTC.

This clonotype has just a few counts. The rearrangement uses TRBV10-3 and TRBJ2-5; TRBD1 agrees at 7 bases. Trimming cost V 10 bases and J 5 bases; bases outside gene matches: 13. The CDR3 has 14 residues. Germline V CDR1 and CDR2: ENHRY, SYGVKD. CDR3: CATLDRRDEETQYF. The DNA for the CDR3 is TGTGCCACCCTGGACAGGCGAGATGAGGAGACCCAGTACTTC.

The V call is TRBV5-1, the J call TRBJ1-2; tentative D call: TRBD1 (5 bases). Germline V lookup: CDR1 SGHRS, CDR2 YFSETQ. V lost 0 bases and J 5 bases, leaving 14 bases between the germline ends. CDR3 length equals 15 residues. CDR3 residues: CASSLVARELYGYTF. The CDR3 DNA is TGCGCCAGCAGCTTGGTCGCCAGGGAGTTATATGGCTACACCTTC.

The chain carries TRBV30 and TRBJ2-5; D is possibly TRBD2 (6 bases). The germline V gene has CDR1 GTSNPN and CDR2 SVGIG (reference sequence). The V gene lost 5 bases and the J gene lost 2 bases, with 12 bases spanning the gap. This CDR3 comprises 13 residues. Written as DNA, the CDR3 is TGTGCCTGGGAGAGCGGGTTACAAGAGACCCAGTACTTC. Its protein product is CAWESGLQETQYF.

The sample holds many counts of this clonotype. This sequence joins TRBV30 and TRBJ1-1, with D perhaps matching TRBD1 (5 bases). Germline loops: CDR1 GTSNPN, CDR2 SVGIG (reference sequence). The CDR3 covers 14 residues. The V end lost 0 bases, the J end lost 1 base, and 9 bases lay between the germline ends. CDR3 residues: CAWSVVQANTEAFF. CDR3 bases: TGTGCCTGGAGTGTAGTACAGGCGAACACTGAAGCTTTCTTT.

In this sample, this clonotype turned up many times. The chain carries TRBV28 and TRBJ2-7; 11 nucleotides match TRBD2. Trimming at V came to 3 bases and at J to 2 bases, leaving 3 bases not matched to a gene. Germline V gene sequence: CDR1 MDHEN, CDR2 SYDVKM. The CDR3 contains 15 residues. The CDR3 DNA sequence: TGTGCCAGCAGTTTGGGTAGCGGGAGGGCCTACGAGCAGTACTTC. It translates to CASSLGSGRAYEQYF.

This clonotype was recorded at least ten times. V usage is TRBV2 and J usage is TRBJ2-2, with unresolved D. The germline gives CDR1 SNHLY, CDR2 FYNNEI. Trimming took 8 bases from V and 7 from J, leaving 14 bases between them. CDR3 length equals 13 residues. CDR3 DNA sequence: TGTGCCAGCCTGTCGGAGATGGGCGGGGAGCTGTTTTTT. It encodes CASLSEMGGELFF.

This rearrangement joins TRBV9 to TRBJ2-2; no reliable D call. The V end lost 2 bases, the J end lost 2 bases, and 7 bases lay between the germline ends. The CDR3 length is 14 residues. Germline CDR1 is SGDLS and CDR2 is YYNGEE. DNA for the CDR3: TGTGCCAGCAGCGTCAGCCATAACACCGGGGAGCTGTTTTTT. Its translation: CASSVSHNTGELFF.

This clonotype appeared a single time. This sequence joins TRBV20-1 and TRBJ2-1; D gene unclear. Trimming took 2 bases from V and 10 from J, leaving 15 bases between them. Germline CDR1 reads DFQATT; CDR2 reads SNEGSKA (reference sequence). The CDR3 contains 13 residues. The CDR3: CSARLALSGEQFF. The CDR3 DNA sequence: TGCAGTGCTAGATTAGCCCTGTCGGGCGAGCAGTTCTTC.

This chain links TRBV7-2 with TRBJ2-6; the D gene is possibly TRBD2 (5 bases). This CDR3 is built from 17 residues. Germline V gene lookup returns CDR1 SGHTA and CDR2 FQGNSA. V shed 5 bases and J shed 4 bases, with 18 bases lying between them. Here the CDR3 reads CASSHALRVGGANVLTF. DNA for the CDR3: TGTGCCAGCAGCCACGCTCTGAGGGTGGGGGGGGCCAACGTCCTGACTTTC.